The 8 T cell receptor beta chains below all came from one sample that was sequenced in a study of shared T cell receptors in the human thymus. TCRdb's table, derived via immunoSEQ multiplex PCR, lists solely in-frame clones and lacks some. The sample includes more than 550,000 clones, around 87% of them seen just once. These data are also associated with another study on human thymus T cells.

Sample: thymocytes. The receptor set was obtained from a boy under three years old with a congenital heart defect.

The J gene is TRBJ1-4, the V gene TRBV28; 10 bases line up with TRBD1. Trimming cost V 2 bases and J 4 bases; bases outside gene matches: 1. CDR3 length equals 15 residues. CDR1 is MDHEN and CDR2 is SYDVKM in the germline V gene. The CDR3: CASSLGDRGNEKLFF. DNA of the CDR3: TGTGCCAGCAGTTTAGGGGACAGGGGTAATGAAAAACTGTTTTTT.

CDR3 region: CASSGGCSEQYF. CDR3 nucleotides: TGTGCCAGCAGTGGCGGCTGCTCGGAGCAGTACTTC. This rearrangement joins TRBV25-1 to TRBJ2-7; no clear D gene. Germline V CDR1 and CDR2: MGHDK, SYGVNS. The germline V and J ends were trimmed by 4 bases and 7 bases, with 11 bases remaining between them. The CDR3 consists of 12 residues.

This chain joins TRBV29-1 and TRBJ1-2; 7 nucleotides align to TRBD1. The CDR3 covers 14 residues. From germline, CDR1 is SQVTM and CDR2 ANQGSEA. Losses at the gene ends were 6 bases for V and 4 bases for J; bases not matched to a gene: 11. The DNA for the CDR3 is TGCAGCGTCGCCCGACAGGGTGAGGGCTATGGCTACACCTTC. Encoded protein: CSVARQGEGYGYTF.

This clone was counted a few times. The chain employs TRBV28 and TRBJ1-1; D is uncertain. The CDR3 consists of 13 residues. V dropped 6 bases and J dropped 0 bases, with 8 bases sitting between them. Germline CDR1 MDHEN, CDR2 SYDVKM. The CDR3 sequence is CASSREMNTEAFF. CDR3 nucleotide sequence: TGTGCCAGCAGCCGGGAGATGAACACTGAAGCTTTCTTT.

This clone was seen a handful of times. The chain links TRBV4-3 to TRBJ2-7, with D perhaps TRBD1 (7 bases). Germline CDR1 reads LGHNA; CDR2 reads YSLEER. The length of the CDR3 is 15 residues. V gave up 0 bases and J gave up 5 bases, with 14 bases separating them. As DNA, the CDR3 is TGCGCCAGCAGCCAAGACAGGGGGGAGGTCGACGAGCAGTACTTC. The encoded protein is CASSQDRGEVDEQYF.

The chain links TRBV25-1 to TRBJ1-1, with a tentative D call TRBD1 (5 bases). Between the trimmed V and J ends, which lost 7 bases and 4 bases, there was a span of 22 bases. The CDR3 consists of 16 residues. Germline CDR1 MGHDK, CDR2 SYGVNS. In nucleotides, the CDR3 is TGTGCCAGCATTCCCGGCCGGGGGTCGGTGAGCACTGAAGCTTTCTTT. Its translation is CASIPGRGSVSTEAFF.

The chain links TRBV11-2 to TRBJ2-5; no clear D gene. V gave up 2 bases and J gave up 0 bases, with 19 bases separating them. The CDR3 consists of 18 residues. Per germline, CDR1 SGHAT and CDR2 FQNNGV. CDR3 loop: CASSLSHSETLYQETQYF. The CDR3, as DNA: TGTGCCAGCAGCTTATCTCACTCCGAGACTCTGTACCAAGAGACCCAGTACTTC.

CDR3 in amino acids: CSVVATSGSIYEQYF. In nucleotides, the CDR3 is TGCAGCGTTGTCGCGACTAGCGGGAGTATTTACGAGCAGTACTTC. The J gene is TRBJ2-7, the V gene TRBV29-1; 12 bases agree with TRBD2. Germline V CDR1 and CDR2: SQVTM, ANQGSEA. Trimming took 4 bases from V and 4 from J; bases not matched to a gene: 8. The CDR3 is 15 amino acids.